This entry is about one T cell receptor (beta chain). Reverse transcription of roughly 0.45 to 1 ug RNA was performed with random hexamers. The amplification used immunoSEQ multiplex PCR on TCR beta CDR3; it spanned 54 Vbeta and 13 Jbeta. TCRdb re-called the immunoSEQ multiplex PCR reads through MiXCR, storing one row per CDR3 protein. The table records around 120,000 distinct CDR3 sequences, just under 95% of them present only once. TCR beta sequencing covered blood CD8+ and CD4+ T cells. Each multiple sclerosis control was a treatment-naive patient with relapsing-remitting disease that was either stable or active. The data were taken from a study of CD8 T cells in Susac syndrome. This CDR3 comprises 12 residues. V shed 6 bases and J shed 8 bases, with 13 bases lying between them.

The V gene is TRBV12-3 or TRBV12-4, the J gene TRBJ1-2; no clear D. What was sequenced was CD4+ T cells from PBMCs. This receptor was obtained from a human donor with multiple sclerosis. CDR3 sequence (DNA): TGTGCCAGCAGCCCCGCGCCGGAAGGCTACACCTTC. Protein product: CASSPAPEGYTF.